The source of this TCR beta chain is a study of sequential checkpoint blockade in melanoma (dated by TCRdb to between 2018 and 2020). With respect to the entire study: Patients were randomized 1:1 to first-line nivolumab followed by ipilimumab (arm A) or ipilimumab followed by nivolumab (arm B). The same lesion was the source of 65% to 80% of the matched pre- and post-treatment tumor biopsy pairs. DNA from roughly 94 melanoma tumor samples collected before treatment underwent TCRbeta immunosequencing. Maintenance nivolumab came after both trial sequences. Twenty-two patients had matched tumor biopsies taken before treatment and at week 13, after single-agent nivolumab (arm A) or ipilimumab (arm B). The paper as a whole reports these results and caveats: Larger, independent patient cohorts are needed to validate the response-prediction model that combines TCR metrics and mutation burden. Among patients in the nivolumab-first arm (arm A), tumor TIL clonality before treatment was associated with response (P = .04). Achieving clinical benefit was about 30 times more likely for patients whose tumor T-cell fraction and clonality increased by week 13. Within-arm analyses of tumor T-cell fraction were constrained by small sample sizes and reduced statistical power. Tumor T-cell fraction and clonality were correlated with PD-L1 staining and CD8+ T-cell counts, but not with mutational load.

This clone showed up many times. Which antigen it targets is not known. No much larger clonotype is one base removed from it; base qualities were not supplied. The treatment or condition label here, explained by the study, means: randomized to nivolumab then ipilimumab (arm A) or the reverse (arm B). None of the trial patients had been given prior DNA-damaging chemotherapy. CheckMate 064, a randomized, open-label phase II trial of sequential checkpoint blockade, was the source of the samples, all of which came from patients with melanoma. Genomic DNA from formalin-fixed paraffin-embedded (FFPE) tissue samples served as the input for tumor TCR sequencing. The CDR3 measures 14 amino acids from cysteine to phenylalanine. Of all the DNA, just the CDR3 is kept, 42 bases in frame from base 1. V is cut back by 4 bases and J by 7 bases, with 4 bases in the junction unmatched. Looking up the germline V gene yields CDR1 SGHVS and CDR2 FNYEAQ.

TCRbeta CDR3 regions were immunosequenced from genomic DNA with the immunoSEQ Assay. Genomic DNA was amplified by bias-controlled multiplex PCR before high-throughput sequencing. The source study handled its data this way. To quantify the absolute abundance of each unique TCRbeta CDR3 region, the sequences were collapsed and filtered. Clonality, defined as 1 minus Pielou's evenness, was calculated using only productive rearrangements. Tumor T-cell fraction was calculated by normalizing TCRbeta template counts to usable DNA, which was estimated from several housekeeping genes. A previously published method was used to identify clones whose frequencies were significantly greater in on-treatment samples than in baseline samples. TCRdb holds this immuneACCESS table with in-frame rearrangements only. Some clones are missing; in checked studies, unresolved V genes explain under half, and the rest has no known cause. The V and J calls and clone size were taken over from that table, and D and trimming were inferred from the DNA. This sample is represented by around 5,000 clones; approximately 30% of them were singletons. The top ten clonotypes cover around a fifth of the sample.

This TCR was sampled from a human donor with melanoma. Here the chain combines TRBV7-6 and TRBJ1-5; the central 10 bases match TRBD1. Material: tumor tissue (inferred from file names), obtained from a patient given nivolumab and ipilimumab in sequence. Here is the DNA: TGTGCCAGCAGCTGGACAGGGGGACGGCAGCCCCAGCATTTT. Translated, this gives CASSWTGGRQPQHF.